This entry lists 20 T cell receptor beta chains sequenced from one sample in a study of control samples from healthy donors and cancer patients. Produced via immunoSEQ multiplex PCR; TCRdb's table is partial and in-frame only. The sample yields more than 110,000 clones, about 85% seen once. The material sequenced was blood. The receptors come from a woman aged 25 to 39 in good health.

The chain has TRBV29-1 and TRBJ2-7; TRBD2 matches at 11 bases. J gave up 3 bases and V 4 bases, and 2 bases lay outside the gene matches. Per the germline V gene, CDR1 is SQVTM and CDR2 is ANQGSEA. The CDR3 loop spans 13 amino acids. CDR3 sequence reads: CSVAGTSGYEQYF. The CDR3 DNA is TGCAGCGTTGCCGGGACTAGCGGCTACGAGCAGTACTTC.

This sequence joins TRBV6-4 and TRBJ2-1; D call uncertain. Germline V gene lookup returns CDR1 MRHNA and CDR2 SNTAGT. Trimming took off 0 bases at V and 10 bases at J, with 10 bases between the two ends. The CDR3 totals 13 residues. CDR3 sequence reads: CASSDSDGREQFF. CDR3 nucleotides: TGTGCCAGCAGTGACTCAGACGGACGGGAGCAGTTCTTC.

The chain is built from TRBV5-5 and TRBJ2-3; possibly TRBD1 for D (6 bases). The V and J ends lost 0 bases and 13 bases respectively, with 30 bases between them. Germline V lookup: CDR1 SGHKS, CDR2 YYEKEE (reference sequence). The CDR3 covers 18 residues. The chain's CDR3 is CASSLVGVGDTITSLEYF. The CDR3 DNA reads TGTGCCAGCAGCTTGGTTGGGGTCGGGGACACCATAACCTCTTTGGAGTATTTT.

The rearrangement uses TRBV2 and TRBJ1-2, with D possibly matching TRBD1 (6 bases). The germline V gene has CDR1 SNHLY and CDR2 FYNNEI. The CDR3 length is 14 residues. Trimming pared 7 bases from V and 2 bases from J, leaving 14 bases between. The CDR3 DNA sequence: TGTGCCAGCACGGGCAGGGGTTCAAACTATGGCTACACCTTC. Amino acids: CASTGRGSNYGYTF.

The CDR3 DNA is TGTGCCAGCGGGACAGGGTACACTGAAGCTTTCTTT. This translates into CASGTGYTEAFF. The V call is TRBV27, the J call TRBJ1-1; 9 bases align to TRBD1. CDR3 length equals 12 residues. CDR1 is MNHEY and CDR2 is SMNVEV in the germline V gene (reference sequence). V lost 8 bases and J lost 3; bases outside the gene matches: 1.

The chain has TRBV6-1 and TRBJ1-4; tentatively, D is TRBD1 (6 bases). The germline V gene encodes CDR1 MNHNS and CDR2 SASEGT. CDR3 length: 18 residues. With 0 bases removed from V and 4 bases from J, the gap between germline ends came to 18 bases. The DNA of the CDR3 is TGTGCCAGCAGTGAAGCTGGCCGTCTGGGACATTATAATGAAAAACTGTTTTTT. This sequence encodes CASSEAGRLGHYNEKLFF.

This chain joins TRBV2 and TRBJ2-5; 7 bases match TRBD2. The CDR3 spans 15 residues. V shed 6 bases and J 0 bases; nucleotides not matched to a gene: 7. Germline V gives CDR1 SNHLY, CDR2 FYNNEI. CDR3 in amino acids: CASSSSGAYQETQYF. The CDR3 nucleotides read TGTGCCAGCAGCTCTAGCGGAGCATACCAAGAGACCCAGTACTTC. Full variable domain (missing parts from reference TRBV2 and TRBJ2-5): EPEVTQTPSHQVTQMGQEVILRCVPISNHLYFYWYRQILGQKVEFLVSFYNNEISEKSEIFDDQFSVERPDGSNFTLKIRSTKLEDSAMYFCASSSSGAYQETQYFGPGTRLLVL.

The V and J genes are TRBV9 and TRBJ2-7; 16 bases agree with TRBD2. Germline loops: CDR1 SGDLS, CDR2 YYNGEE. V shed 0 bases and J 2 bases; nucleotides not matched to a gene: 2. The CDR3 runs to 17 residues. The DNA for the CDR3 is TGTGCCAGCAGCGTAGTGGGACTAGCGGGAGGGCCCTACGAGCAGTACTTC. It encodes CASSVVGLAGGPYEQYF.

The chain couples TRBV27 to TRBJ2-7; 8 nucleotides agree with TRBD2. V lost 6 bases and J lost 5; bases outside the gene matches: 15. The CDR3 contains 16 residues. Germline V gene lookup returns CDR1 MNHEY and CDR2 SMNVEV (reference sequence). The CDR3 here is CASRNLKGLVFHEQYF. The DNA of the CDR3 is TGTGCCAGCAGAAATCTAAAGGGACTAGTCTTCCACGAGCAGTACTTC.

This clone was observed a single time. The chain combines TRBV5-4 with TRBJ2-5, with 13 bases fitting TRBD2. V trimming: 4 bases; J trimming: 1 base; junction bases outside the gene matches: 4. The CDR3 runs to 16 residues. CDR1 SGHNT and CDR2 YYREEE come from the germline V gene (reference sequence). CDR3: CASSIGTSGAQETQYF. The CDR3 DNA sequence: TGTGCCAGCAGCATCGGGACTAGCGGGGCCCAAGAGACCCAGTACTTC.

The rearrangement links TRBV6-5 to TRBJ1-2; D call uncertain. The CDR3 is 13 residues long. From germline, CDR1 is MNHEY and CDR2 SVGAGI. Trimming removed 0 bases at V and 4 bases at J, with 6 bases between. Here the CDR3 reads CASSYSRGYGYTF. CDR3 DNA sequence: TGTGCCAGCAGTTACTCCCGCGGCTATGGCTACACCTTC.

This clone occurred once. The gene calls are TRBV5-3 and TRBJ2-1; maybe TRBD2 (6 bases). TRBV5-3 is annotated as an ORF whose role is uncertain. CDR3 length: 13 residues. Trimming took off 1 base at V and 9 bases at J, with 11 bases between the two ends. The CDR3 nucleotides read TGTGCCAGAAGCTTGACGGGAGTTGGTGAGCAGTTCTTC. Translating it yields CARSLTGVGEQFF.

This clone was seen a few times. The chain recombines TRBV2 with TRBJ1-5; a weak D match, TRBD1 (5 bases). CDR1 and CDR2 from the germline V gene are SNHLY and FYNNEI. V shed 4 bases and J shed 2 bases, with 6 bases lying between them. The length of the CDR3 is 13 residues. The CDR3, as DNA: TGTGCCAGCAGTGCAGGGCGCAATCAGCCCCAGCATTTT. This codes for CASSAGRNQPQHF.

The chain recombines TRBV3-1 (or the pseudogene TRBV3-2) with TRBJ1-2; 10 bases align to TRBD1. Germline loops: CDR1 LGHDT, CDR2 YNNKEL (reference sequence). Trimming took 4 bases from V and 9 from J; bases not matched to a gene: 11. This CDR3 is built from 15 residues. In DNA form, the CDR3 reads TGTGCCAGCAGCCCCCGGCGGGACAGGGGCGGAAGCTACACCTTC. It yields the protein CASSPRRDRGGSYTF.

The CDR3 DNA reads TGTGCCAGCAGCCGCGGGACGGGCTACACCTTC. It translates to CASSRGTGYTF. V is TRBV7-2 and J is TRBJ1-2, with D perhaps matching TRBD1 (5 bases). Germline CDR1 SGHTA, CDR2 FQGNSA. V lost 5 bases to trimming and J lost 8 bases, with 9 bases between them. The CDR3 spans 11 residues.

The V call is TRBV14, the J call TRBJ1-2; D is ambiguous. Trimming removed 4 bases at V and 7 bases at J, with 19 bases between. The CDR3 consists of 15 residues. Germline CDR1 reads SGHDN; CDR2 reads FVKESK. CDR3 residues: CASSPSSHSAIGYTF. The CDR3 DNA reads TGTGCCAGCAGCCCCAGTAGTCACAGCGCAATTGGCTACACCTTC.

This chain joins TRBV19 and TRBJ2-1; 9 bases are shared with TRBD1. The CDR3 contains 14 residues. The V and J ends lost 6 bases and 4 bases, in that order; junction bases with no gene match: 4. CDR1 is LNHDA and CDR2 is SQIVND in the germline V gene (reference sequence). The CDR3: CASSGQGIYNEQFF. The CDR3 nucleotides read TGTGCCAGTAGCGGACAGGGGATATACAATGAGCAGTTCTTC.

This chain uses TRBV6-5 with TRBJ1-1; D gene uncertain. The germline V and J ends were trimmed by 6 bases and 0 bases, with 8 bases remaining between them. Germline CDR1 and CDR2: MNHEY and SVGAGI. This CDR3 region has 13 residues. Here the CDR3 reads CASSRVLNTEAFF. The CDR3 region has the DNA TGTGCCAGCAGCCGAGTTCTGAACACTGAAGCTTTCTTT.

The sample holds a few counts of this clone. V and J are TRBV7-9 and TRBJ2-5; D might be TRBD2 (5 bases). V was pared by 3 bases and J by 5 bases, with 13 bases between. Germline V gene lookup returns CDR1 SEHNR and CDR2 FQNEAQ (reference sequence). The CDR3 length is 14 residues. CDR3 DNA: TGTGCCAGCAGCTTTGGACTCCCCTGGGAGACCCAGTACTTC. This encodes CASSFGLPWETQYF.

In DNA form, the CDR3 reads TGTGCCAGCAGCCAAGAACAGGGGGCCTACAATGAGCAGTTCTTC. Its protein is CASSQEQGAYNEQFF. The J gene is TRBJ2-1, the V gene TRBV3-1 (or the pseudogene TRBV3-2), with TRBD1 identical over 8 bases. CDR1 is LGHDT, CDR2 YNNKEL, per germline (reference sequence). V lost 0 bases, J lost 2 bases, and 0 bases stayed unmatched. CDR3 length: 15 amino acids.